This TCR beta chain was captured in a study of tumor-infiltrating lymphocytes in localized non-small cell lung cancer. Findings and caveats of the study: Different pieces of the same tissue went to different assays, confounding technical variation with intratumor heterogeneity.

Sequenced by immunoSEQ multiplex PCR; TCRdb stores in-frame clones only, minus some. Of 14,000 to 15,000 clones listed, roughly 79% are singletons. The CDR3 sequence is 15 residues long. The ends lost 5 bases at V and 9 bases at J; junction bases unmatched: 6. Germline V gene data show CDR1 as MDHEN and CDR2 as SYDVKM. With respect to this clone: The antigen is not known.

The V call is TRBV28, the J call TRBJ2-1; the match to TRBD2 covers 14 bases. Sequencing was carried out using lung tumor tissue. The source of this sequence is a human donor with non-small cell lung cancer. The CDR3 here is CASSPGTSGSSEQFF. CDR3 in DNA: TGTGCCAGCAGTCCAGGGACTAGCGGGAGCAGTGAGCAGTTCTTC.